The TCR beta chain under discussion was sequenced for a study of technical replicates of blood from a handful of donors. Profiled with immunoSEQ multiplex PCR; TCRdb holds only in-frame clones, not every one. The sample has under 100,000 clones; around 95% are singletons. This CDR3 contains 15 residues. Germline V gene lookup returns CDR1 LNHDA and CDR2 SQIVND (reference sequence). Trimming cost V 9 bases and J 5 bases, with 19 bases left between them. The V and J genes are TRBV19 and TRBJ2-2; possible D gene TRBD1, 6 bases. The specimen was T cells isolated from PBMCs. This receptor was obtained from a human donor in good health. The CDR3 reads CASSRPGHRTGELFF. In nucleotides, the CDR3 is TGTGCCAGCTCGAGACCGGGACACAGAACCGGGGAGCTGTTTTTT. Drawing the rest from reference TRBV19 and TRBJ2-2, the complete variable domain is DGGITQSPKYLFRKEGQNVTLSCEQNLNHDAMYWYRQDPGQGLRLIYYSQIVNDFQKGDIAEGYSVSREKKESFPLTVTSAQKNPTAFYLCASSRPGHRTGELFFGEGSRLTVL.